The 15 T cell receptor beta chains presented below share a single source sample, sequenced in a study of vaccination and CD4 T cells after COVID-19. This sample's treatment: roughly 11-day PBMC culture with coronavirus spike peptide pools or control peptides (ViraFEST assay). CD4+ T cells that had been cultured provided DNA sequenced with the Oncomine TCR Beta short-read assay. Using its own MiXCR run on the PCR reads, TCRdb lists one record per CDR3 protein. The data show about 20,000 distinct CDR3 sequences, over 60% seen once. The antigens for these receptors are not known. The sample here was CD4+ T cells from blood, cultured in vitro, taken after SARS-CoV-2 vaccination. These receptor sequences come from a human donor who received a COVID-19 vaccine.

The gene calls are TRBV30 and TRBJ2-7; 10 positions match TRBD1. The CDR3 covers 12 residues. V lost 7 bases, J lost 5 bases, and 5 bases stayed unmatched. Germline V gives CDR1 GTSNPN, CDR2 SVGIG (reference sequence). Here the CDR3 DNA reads TGTGCCTCTGACAGGGGGCTCGACGAGCAGTACTTC. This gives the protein CASDRGLDEQYF.

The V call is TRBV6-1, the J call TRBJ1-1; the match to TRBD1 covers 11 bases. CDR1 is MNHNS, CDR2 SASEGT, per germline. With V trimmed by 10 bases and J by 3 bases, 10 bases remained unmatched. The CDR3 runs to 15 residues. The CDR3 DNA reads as TGTGCCATCGCGGGACAGGGGGGTTTGTACACTGAAGCTTTCTTT. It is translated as CAIAGQGGLYTEAFF.

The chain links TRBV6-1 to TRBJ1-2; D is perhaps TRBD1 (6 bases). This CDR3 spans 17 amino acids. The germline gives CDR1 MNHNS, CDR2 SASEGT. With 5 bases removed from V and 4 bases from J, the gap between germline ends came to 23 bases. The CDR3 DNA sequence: TGTGCCAGCAGTCTTTCCCCCTCCCGTACAGGGATCTATGGCTACACCTTC. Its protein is CASSLSPSRTGIYGYTF.

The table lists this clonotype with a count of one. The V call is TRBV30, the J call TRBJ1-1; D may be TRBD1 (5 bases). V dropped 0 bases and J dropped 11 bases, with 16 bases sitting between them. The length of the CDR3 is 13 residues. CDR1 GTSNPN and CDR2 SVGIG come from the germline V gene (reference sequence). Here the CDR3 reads CAWSVRQGLGAFF. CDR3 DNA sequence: TGTGCCTGGAGTGTACGCCAGGGATTGGGCGCTTTCTTT.

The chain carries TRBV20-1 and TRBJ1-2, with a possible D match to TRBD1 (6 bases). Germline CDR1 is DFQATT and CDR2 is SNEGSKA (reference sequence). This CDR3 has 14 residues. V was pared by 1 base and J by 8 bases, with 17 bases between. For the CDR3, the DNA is TGCAGTGCTAGAGGGACCAGGGGCCTGAGAGGCTACACCTTC. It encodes CSARGTRGLRGYTF.

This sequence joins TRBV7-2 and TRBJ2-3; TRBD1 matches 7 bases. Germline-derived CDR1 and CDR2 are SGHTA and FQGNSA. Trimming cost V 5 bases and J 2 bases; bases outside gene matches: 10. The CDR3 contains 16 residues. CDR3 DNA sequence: TGTGCCAGCAGCCGACCCCGGGACAGTATCACAGATACGCAGTATTTT. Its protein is CASSRPRDSITDTQYF. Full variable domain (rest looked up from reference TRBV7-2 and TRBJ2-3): GAGVSQSPSNKVTEKGKDVELRCDPISGHTALYWYRQSLGQGLEFLIYFQGNSAPDKSGLPSDRFSAERTGGSVSTLTIQRTQQEDSAVYLCASSRPRDSITDTQYFGPGTRLTVL.

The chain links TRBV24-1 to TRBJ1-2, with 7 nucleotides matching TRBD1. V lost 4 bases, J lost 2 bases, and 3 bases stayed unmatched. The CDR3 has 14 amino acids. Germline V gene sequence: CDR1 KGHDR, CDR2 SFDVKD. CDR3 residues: CATSDPGQNYGYTF. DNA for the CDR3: TGTGCCACCAGTGACCCGGGACAGAACTATGGCTACACCTTC.

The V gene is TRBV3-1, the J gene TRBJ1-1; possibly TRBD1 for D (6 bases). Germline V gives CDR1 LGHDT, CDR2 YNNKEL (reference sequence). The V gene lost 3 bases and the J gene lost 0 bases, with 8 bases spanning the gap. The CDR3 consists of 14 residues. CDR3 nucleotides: TGTGCCAGCAGCCAGGACAGCATGAACACTGAAGCTTTCTTT. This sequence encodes CASSQDSMNTEAFF.

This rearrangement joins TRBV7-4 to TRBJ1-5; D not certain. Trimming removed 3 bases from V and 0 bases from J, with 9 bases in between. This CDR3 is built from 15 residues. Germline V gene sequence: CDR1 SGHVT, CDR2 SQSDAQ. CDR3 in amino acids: CASSFTNNSNQPQHF. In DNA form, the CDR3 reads TGTGCCAGCAGCTTCACGAACAATAGCAATCAGCCCCAGCATTTT.

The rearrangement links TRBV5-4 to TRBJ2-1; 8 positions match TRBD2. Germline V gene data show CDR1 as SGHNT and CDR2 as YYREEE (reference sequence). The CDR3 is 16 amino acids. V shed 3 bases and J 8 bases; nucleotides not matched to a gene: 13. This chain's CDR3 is CASSSPGTRGFDEQFF. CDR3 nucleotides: TGTGCCAGCAGCTCGCCCGGGACTAGGGGTTTCGATGAGCAGTTCTTC.

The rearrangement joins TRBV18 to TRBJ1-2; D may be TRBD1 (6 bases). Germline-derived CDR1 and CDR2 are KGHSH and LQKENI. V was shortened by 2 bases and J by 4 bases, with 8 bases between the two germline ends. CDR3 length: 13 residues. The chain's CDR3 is CASSPATGYGYTF. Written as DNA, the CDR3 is TGTGCCAGCTCACCAGCGACAGGCTATGGCTACACCTTC.

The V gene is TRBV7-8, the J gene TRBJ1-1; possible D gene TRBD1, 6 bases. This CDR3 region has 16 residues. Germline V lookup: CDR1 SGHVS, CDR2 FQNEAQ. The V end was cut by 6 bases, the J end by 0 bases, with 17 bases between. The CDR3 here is CASSSREGGVNTEAFF. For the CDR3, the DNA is TGTGCCAGCAGTTCACGGGAAGGGGGGGTGAACACTGAAGCTTTCTTT.

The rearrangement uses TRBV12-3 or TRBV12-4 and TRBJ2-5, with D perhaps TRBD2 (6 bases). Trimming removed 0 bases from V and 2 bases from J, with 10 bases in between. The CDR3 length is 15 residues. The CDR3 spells CASSLAGTYQETQYF. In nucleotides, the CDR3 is TGTGCCAGCAGTTTAGCCGGGACTTATCAAGAGACCCAGTACTTC.

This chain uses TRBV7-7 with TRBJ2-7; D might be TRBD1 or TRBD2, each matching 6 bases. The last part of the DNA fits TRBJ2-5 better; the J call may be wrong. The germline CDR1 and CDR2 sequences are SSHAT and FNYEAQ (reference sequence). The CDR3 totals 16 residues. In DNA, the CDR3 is TGTGCCAGCAGCTTAGTTGTGGGGGGCCCTAGGGAGACCCAGTACTTC. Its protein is CASSLVVGGPRETQYF.

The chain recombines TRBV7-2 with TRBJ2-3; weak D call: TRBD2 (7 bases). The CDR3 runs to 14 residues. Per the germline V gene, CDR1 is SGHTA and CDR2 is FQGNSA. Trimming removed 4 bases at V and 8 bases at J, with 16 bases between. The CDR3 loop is CASSSRTGGATQYF. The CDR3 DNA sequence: TGTGCCAGCAGCTCAAGGACTGGGGGGGCTACGCAGTATTTT.